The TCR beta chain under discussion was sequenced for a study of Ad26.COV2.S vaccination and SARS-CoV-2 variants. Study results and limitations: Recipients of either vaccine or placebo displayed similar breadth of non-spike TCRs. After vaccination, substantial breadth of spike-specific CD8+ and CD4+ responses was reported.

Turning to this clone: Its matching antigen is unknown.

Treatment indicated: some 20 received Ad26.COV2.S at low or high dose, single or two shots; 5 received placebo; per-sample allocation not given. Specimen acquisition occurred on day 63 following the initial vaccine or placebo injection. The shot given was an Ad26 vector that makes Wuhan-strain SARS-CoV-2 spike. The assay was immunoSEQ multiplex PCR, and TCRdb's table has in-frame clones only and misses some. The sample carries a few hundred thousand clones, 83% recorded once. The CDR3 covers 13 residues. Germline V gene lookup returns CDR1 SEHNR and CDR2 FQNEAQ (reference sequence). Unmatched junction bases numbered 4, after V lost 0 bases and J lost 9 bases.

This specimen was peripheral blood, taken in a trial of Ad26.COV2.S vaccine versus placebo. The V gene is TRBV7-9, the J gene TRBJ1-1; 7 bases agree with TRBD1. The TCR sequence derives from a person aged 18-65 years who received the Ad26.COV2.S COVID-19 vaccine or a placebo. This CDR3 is CASSLARGLQAFF. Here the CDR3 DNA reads TGTGCCAGCAGCTTAGCAAGGGGGCTACAAGCTTTCTTT.